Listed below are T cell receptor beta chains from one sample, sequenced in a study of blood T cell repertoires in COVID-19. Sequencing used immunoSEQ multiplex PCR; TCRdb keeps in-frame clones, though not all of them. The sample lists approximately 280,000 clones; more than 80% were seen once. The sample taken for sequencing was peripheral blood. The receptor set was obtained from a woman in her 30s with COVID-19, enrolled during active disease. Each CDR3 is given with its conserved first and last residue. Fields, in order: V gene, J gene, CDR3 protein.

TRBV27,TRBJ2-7,CASSLGFSGLSYEQYF
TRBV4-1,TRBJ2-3,CASSQGRLAGGLNQGDTQYF
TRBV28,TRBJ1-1,CASRDRAEYVAFF
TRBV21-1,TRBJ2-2,CASSIVSVTGELFF
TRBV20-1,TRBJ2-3,CSASFSGSSTDTQYF
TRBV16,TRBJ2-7,CASSRTVDEQYF
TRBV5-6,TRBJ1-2,CASSPGGYGYTF
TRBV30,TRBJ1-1,CAWSSGGSTEAFF
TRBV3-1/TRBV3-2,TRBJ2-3,CASGSDTQYF
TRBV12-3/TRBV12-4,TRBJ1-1,CASRRRVGTEAFF
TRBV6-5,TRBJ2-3,CASTPEPSTDTQYF
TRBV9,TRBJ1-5,CASSVDGWGNQPQHF
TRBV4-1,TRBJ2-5,CASSLGATSVQETQYF
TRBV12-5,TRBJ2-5,CASGSSEETQYF
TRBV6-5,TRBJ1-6,CASRHGQGDSPLHF
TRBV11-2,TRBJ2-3,CASSLALTYTQYF
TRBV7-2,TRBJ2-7,CASSRDRGDYEQYF
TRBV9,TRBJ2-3,CASSSTHASGFSTDTQYF
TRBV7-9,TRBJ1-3,CASRSTGYSGNTIYF
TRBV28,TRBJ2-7,CASSPQGTRSSYEQYF
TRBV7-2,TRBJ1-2,CASSLARPDYGYTF
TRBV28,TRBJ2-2,CASRGLGTGRTGELFF
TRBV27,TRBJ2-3,CASSLLGLARRPQYF
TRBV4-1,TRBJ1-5,CASSQGGLSQPQHF
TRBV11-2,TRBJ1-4,CASSLDPVALRNEKLFF
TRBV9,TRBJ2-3,CASSFREGPTTDTQYF
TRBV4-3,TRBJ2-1,CASSQILGNEQFF
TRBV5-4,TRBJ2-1,CASSLVLAGSGEQFF
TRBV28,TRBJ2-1,CASARLAASSYNEQFF
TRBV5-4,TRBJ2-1,CASSDKTSGSDGEQFF
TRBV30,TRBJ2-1,CAWTGGPYNEQFF
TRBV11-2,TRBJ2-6,CASSSQGAGANVLTF
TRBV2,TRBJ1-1,CASSGGYQANTEAFF
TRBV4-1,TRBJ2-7,CASSQDFQATYEQYF
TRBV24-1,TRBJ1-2,CATSDDRTGLEGYGYTF
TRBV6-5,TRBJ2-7,CASSLAAKYEQYF
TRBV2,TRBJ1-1,CASSLTRETRNTEAFF
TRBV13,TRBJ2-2,CASSLAGGELFF
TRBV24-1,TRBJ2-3,CATSDPGQGGFTDTQYF
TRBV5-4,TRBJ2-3,CASSPTSGRVGDTQYF
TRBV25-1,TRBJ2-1,CASSVLGGEQFF
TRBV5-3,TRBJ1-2,CASGGYTF
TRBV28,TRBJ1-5,CASRRGGANQPQHF
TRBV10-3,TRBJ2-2,CAISGVAGRTGELFF
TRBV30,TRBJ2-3,CAWADSSDTQYF
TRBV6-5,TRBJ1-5,CASGGQRNQPQHF
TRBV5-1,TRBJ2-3,CASNTTILSNTQYF
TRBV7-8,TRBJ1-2,CASSFLLRAGYTF
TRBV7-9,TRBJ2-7,CASSPGLAGVFLYEQYF